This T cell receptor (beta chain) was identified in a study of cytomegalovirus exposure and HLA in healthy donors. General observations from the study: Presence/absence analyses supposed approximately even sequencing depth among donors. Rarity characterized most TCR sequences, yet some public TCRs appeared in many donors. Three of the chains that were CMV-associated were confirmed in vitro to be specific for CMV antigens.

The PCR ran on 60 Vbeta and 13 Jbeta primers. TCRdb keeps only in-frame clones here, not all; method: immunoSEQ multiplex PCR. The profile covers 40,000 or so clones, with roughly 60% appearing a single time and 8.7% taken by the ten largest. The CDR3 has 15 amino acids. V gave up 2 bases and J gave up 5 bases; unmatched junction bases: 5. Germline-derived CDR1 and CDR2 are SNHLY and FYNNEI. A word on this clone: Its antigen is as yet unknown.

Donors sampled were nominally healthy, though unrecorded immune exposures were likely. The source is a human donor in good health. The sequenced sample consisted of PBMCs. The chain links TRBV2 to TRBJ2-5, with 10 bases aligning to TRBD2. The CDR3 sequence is CASSEQRGGRETQYF. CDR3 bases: TGTGCCAGCAGTGAACAGCGGGGGGGCCGGGAGACCCAGTACTTC.